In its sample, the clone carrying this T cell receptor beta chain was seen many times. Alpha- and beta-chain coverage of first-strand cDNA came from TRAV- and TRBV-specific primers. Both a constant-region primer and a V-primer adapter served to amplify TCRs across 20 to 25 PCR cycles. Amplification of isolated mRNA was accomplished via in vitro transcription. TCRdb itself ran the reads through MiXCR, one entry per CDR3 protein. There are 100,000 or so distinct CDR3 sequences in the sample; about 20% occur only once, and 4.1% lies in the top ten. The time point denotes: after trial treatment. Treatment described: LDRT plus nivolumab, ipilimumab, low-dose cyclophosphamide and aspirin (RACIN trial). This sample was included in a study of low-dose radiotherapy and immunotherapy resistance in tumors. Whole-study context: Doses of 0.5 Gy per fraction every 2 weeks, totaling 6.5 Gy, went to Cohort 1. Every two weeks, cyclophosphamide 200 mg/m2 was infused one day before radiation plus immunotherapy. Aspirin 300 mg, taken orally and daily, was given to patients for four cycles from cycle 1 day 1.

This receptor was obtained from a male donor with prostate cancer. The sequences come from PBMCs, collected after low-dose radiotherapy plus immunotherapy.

CDR3 sequence reads: CSVEGRQGTSTDTQYF. CDR3 DNA sequence: TGCAGCGTTGAAGGCCGACAGGGGACTAGCACAGATACGCAGTATTTT. This chain links TRBV29-1 with TRBJ2-3; 8 nucleotides agree with TRBD1. V dropped 1 base and J dropped 0; count of bases not matched to a gene: 6. Per the germline V gene, CDR1 is SQVTM and CDR2 is ANQGSEA. The CDR3 has 16 residues.